These 30 T cell receptor beta chains share one sample of origin, sequenced in a study of blood T cell repertoires in COVID-19. This table comes from immunoSEQ multiplex PCR, and its TCRdb copy is limited to in-frame clones, with some not included. The table records around 57,000 clones, 65% to 80% of them present only once. Input material: peripheral blood. Receptor source: a woman aged 70-85 years with acute or convalescent COVID-19.

The CDR3 DNA reads as TGTGCCAGCAGCTTAGGGTTGGGCGGGCCGTCATCGGAGACCCAGTACTTC. This translates into CASSLGLGGPSSETQYF. The chain joins TRBV7-9 to TRBJ2-5, with D possibly being TRBD2 (5 bases). V lost 1 base to trimming and J lost 5 bases, with 20 bases between them. The CDR3 contains 17 residues. From germline, CDR1 is SEHNR and CDR2 FQNEAQ (reference sequence).

The chain uses TRBV6-5 and TRBJ2-1; D perhaps matches TRBD2 (5 bases). Trimming took off 2 bases at V and 4 bases at J, with 12 bases between the two ends. From germline, CDR1 is MNHEY and CDR2 SVGAGI. This CDR3 contains 15 residues. CDR3 protein: CASSYRWEIYNEQFF. In DNA, the CDR3 is TGTGCCAGCAGTTACCGGTGGGAGATATACAATGAGCAGTTCTTC.

The rearrangement joins TRBV15 to TRBJ2-1; 8 bases map to TRBD2. The CDR3 loop spans 16 amino acids. In germline, CDR1 is LNHNV, CDR2 YYDKDF (reference sequence). The V gene end was trimmed by 0 bases and the J gene end by 4 bases; junction bases not matched to a gene: 5. The CDR3 region has the DNA TGTGCCACCAGCAGAGATCGGGCGGGGGGTTACAATGAGCAGTTCTTC. This encodes CATSRDRAGGYNEQFF.

In DNA form, the CDR3 reads TGCGCCAGCAGCCAAGTCGGGCAGGGGGGTTTGGAGACCCAGTACTTC. This gives the protein CASSQVGQGGLETQYF. This chain joins TRBV4-1 and TRBJ2-5; D is perhaps TRBD1 (7 bases). Trimming pared 1 base from V and 5 bases from J, leaving 17 bases between. Germline lookup yields CDR1 MGHRA and CDR2 YSYEKL. The CDR3 is 16 residues long.

CDR3 nucleotides: TGCAGCGGGGGGTTCGTTAATTCACCCCTCCACTTT. This encodes CSGGFVNSPLHF. The chain uses TRBV29-1 and TRBJ1-6; D possibly corresponds to TRBD1 (5 bases). The CDR3 consists of 12 residues. The germline V gene encodes CDR1 SQVTM and CDR2 ANQGSEA. V was clipped by 7 bases and J by 6 bases, with 10 bases between them.

This clone was counted ten times or more. The chain employs TRBV2 and TRBJ1-1; TRBD1 is a possible D gene (5 bases). The CDR3 covers 16 residues. Germline V lookup: CDR1 SNHLY, CDR2 FYNNEI. Deletions cut 2 bases from V and 0 bases from J, with 13 bases between. The CDR3 DNA reads as TGTGCCAGCAGTGAATATTTGGGGACTATGAACACTGAAGCTTTCTTT. This gives the protein CASSEYLGTMNTEAFF.

A single count supports this clone. V is TRBV5-4 and J is TRBJ2-6; D unclear. This CDR3 contains 16 residues. From germline, CDR1 is SGHNT and CDR2 YYREEE (reference sequence). Trimming pared 4 bases from V and 2 bases from J, leaving 13 bases between. This CDR3 is CASSPPPRAGANVLTF. The CDR3 coding sequence is TGTGCCAGCAGCCCTCCCCCCCGGGCTGGGGCCAACGTCCTGACTTTC.

This clone has a single count. The J gene is TRBJ2-3, the V gene TRBV6-5; D is possibly TRBD2 (5 bases). Trimming removed 7 bases from V and 6 bases from J, with 20 bases in between. The CDR3 extends over 15 amino acids. Germline assignment: CDR1 MNHEY and CDR2 SVGAGI. The CDR3 spells CASTSEWGTRDTQYF. Written as DNA, the CDR3 is TGTGCCAGCACCTCGGAGTGGGGAACTAGGGATACGCAGTATTTT.

The V call is TRBV6-5, the J call TRBJ1-1; no definite D call. The CDR3 loop spans 11 amino acids. Looked up from germline, CDR1 is MNHEY and CDR2 is SVGAGI. V was cut by 6 bases and J by 5 bases, with 7 bases left in between. The CDR3 sequence is CASREGTEAFF. The CDR3 DNA reads as TGTGCCAGCAGGGAGGGAACTGAAGCTTTCTTT.

The gene calls are TRBV5-1 and TRBJ1-2; D is ambiguous. V was trimmed by 0 bases and J by 7 bases, leaving 13 bases between them. The CDR3 contains 14 residues. The germline CDR1 and CDR2 sequences are SGHRS and YFSETQ. The CDR3 is CASSLVAVDGGYTF. As DNA, the CDR3 is TGCGCCAGCAGCTTGGTCGCGGTCGACGGTGGCTACACCTTC.

The genes are TRBV4-2 and TRBJ1-4; D is perhaps TRBD1 (6 bases). CDR1 is LGHNA and CDR2 is YNFKEQ in the germline V gene. The length of the CDR3 is 18 residues. The V end lost 0 bases, the J end lost 5 bases, and 19 bases lay between the germline ends. The CDR3 here is CASSQDTKKGGLNEKLFF. The CDR3 nucleotides read TGTGCCAGCAGCCAAGATACAAAGAAGGGGGGGCTAAATGAAAAACTGTTTTTT.

The chain is built from TRBV21-1 and TRBJ2-5; the table's D call, TRBD1, was not checked against the DNA. TRBV21-1 corresponds to a pseudogene. This CDR3 is 16 amino acids long. Here the CDR3 reads CASSKVLAGGQETQYF. The CDR3 DNA follows: TGTGCCAGCAGCAAAGTTCTGGCAGGGGGACAAGAGACCCAGTACTTC.

The V and J genes are TRBV2 and TRBJ2-3; 12 nucleotides line up with TRBD2. The CDR3 sequence is 15 residues long. With V trimmed by 5 bases and J by 3 bases, 3 bases remained unmatched. Germline V gene lookup returns CDR1 SNHLY and CDR2 FYNNEI. DNA of the CDR3: TGTGCCAGCAGTCTACTAGCGGGGGGAACAGATACGCAGTATTTT. Protein sequence: CASSLLAGGTDTQYF.

The CDR3 DNA follows: TGTGCCAGCAGCTCGCCGGGGGGCATCACCGGGGAGCTGTTTTTT. It encodes CASSSPGGITGELFF. The V gene is TRBV5-4, the J gene TRBJ2-2; TRBD2 is a possible D gene (7 bases). CDR1 is SGHNT, CDR2 YYREEE, per germline (reference sequence). This CDR3 is built from 15 residues. Trimming cost V 3 bases and J 4 bases, with 13 bases left between them.

The chain is built from TRBV5-1 and TRBJ2-2, with 7 positions matching TRBD1. In germline, CDR1 is SGHRS, CDR2 YFSETQ. V trimming: 4 bases; J trimming: 4 bases; junction bases outside the gene matches: 10. This CDR3 has 16 amino acids. The CDR3, as DNA: TGCGCCAGCAGCATGACAGGGAAGATCGGCACCGGGGAGCTGTTTTTT. Amino acids: CASSMTGKIGTGELFF.

CDR3 protein: CASGLVHQWGAGSIEAFF. The CDR3 nucleotides read TGTGCTAGTGGTTTGGTACATCAATGGGGTGCTGGGAGTATTGAAGCTTTCTTT. The gene calls are TRBV12-5 and TRBJ1-1; D gene unclear. The germline V gene encodes CDR1 LGHNT and CDR2 FRNRAP. V lost 0 bases and J 7 bases, leaving 24 bases between the germline ends. The CDR3 extends over 18 amino acids.

V gene TRBV24-1 combines with J gene TRBJ1-1, with TRBD1 as a possible D gene (5 bases). The ends were cut back, 6 bases at V and 1 base at J, with 17 bases in the middle. The CDR3 length is 16 residues. Germline lookup yields CDR1 KGHDR and CDR2 SFDVKD. CDR3 amino acids: CATSIREEVGNTEAFF. The CDR3 coding sequence is TGTGCCACCAGTATCAGGGAAGAGGTGGGGAACACTGAAGCTTTCTTT.

The chain has TRBV21-1 and TRBJ2-1; the table's D call TRBD2 went unverified against the DNA. TRBV21-1 is listed as a pseudogene. CDR3 length: 14 amino acids. The CDR3, as DNA: TGTGCCAGCAGCACAGGACTAGGACACAATGAGCAGTTCTTC. This translates into CASSTGLGHNEQFF.

This clone showed up just a few times. The rearrangement joins TRBV11-2 to TRBJ1-4; 7 nucleotides match TRBD1. CDR1 SGHAT and CDR2 FQNNGV come from the germline V gene. V lost 5 bases, J lost 4 bases, and 13 bases stayed unmatched. The CDR3 has 17 amino acids. The chain's CDR3 is CASSPRSPTGRNEKLFF. The CDR3 DNA reads TGTGCCAGCAGCCCACGCTCTCCGACAGGGCGTAATGAAAAACTGTTTTTT. Variable domain in full (rest from reference TRBV11-2 and TRBJ1-4): EAGVAQSPRYKIIEKRQSVAFWCNPISGHATLYWYQQILGQGPKLLIQFQNNGVVDDSQLPKDRFSAERLKGVDSTLKIQPAKLEDSAVYLCASSPRSPTGRNEKLFFGSGTQLSVL.

The rearrangement uses TRBV28 and TRBJ1-2, with 9 bases aligning to TRBD1. Per germline, CDR1 MDHEN and CDR2 SYDVKM. V lost 5 bases and J lost 4; bases outside the gene matches: 2. The CDR3 is 13 residues long. For the CDR3, the DNA is TGTGCCAGCAGTCGGGGACAGGGCTATGGCTACACCTTC. It codes for CASSRGQGYGYTF.

This chain connects TRBV6-5 to TRBJ2-1; D is ambiguous. V was clipped by 2 bases and J by 8 bases, with 7 bases between them. Germline CDR1 and CDR2: MNHEY and SVGAGI. CDR3 length equals 12 residues. CDR3 sequence reads: CASSYGQYEQFF. The CDR3 DNA reads TGTGCCAGCAGTTACGGTCAGTATGAGCAGTTCTTC.

This clone appeared a single time. The V and J genes are TRBV19 and TRBJ1-1, with a weak D call TRBD1 (6 bases). Germline loops: CDR1 LNHDA, CDR2 SQIVND (reference sequence). The V end lost 7 bases, the J end lost 7 bases, and 19 bases lay between the germline ends. This CDR3 contains 14 residues. CDR3 loop: CASKDLTQGGEAFF. Written as DNA, the CDR3 is TGTGCCAGTAAGGACCTCACACAGGGCGGTGAAGCTTTCTTT.

This clone was counted once. The chain uses TRBV3-1 (or the pseudogene TRBV3-2) and TRBJ2-2; TRBD2 matches at 9 bases. Germline CDR1 reads LGHDT; CDR2 reads YNNKEL (reference sequence). The CDR3 consists of 19 residues. V shed 0 bases and J 5 bases; nucleotides not matched to a gene: 13. The CDR3, as DNA: TGTGCCAGCAGCCAAGATTCCGAGGTGCGGGGGGGCCGGACCGGGGAGCTGTTTTTT. It encodes CASSQDSEVRGGRTGELFF.

The chain has TRBV6-5 and TRBJ2-1; D unclear. Per germline, CDR1 MNHEY and CDR2 SVGAGI. This CDR3 has 11 amino acids. Trimming took 4 bases from V and 11 from J, leaving 9 bases between them. CDR3 coding DNA: TGTGCCAGCAGTTCTCCTCCTAAGCAGTTCTTC. Amino acids: CASSSPPKQFF.

The rearrangement joins TRBV23-1 to TRBJ2-7; D remains unclear. TRBV23-1 belongs to the ORF category, with a function that is uncertain. This CDR3 spans 15 amino acids. The V end lost 1 base, the J end lost 4 bases, and 14 bases lay between the germline ends. As DNA, the CDR3 is TGCGCCAGCAGTCAATTTCCGGGTCCCCTTTACGAGCAGTACTTC. It is translated as CASSQFPGPLYEQYF.

The CDR3 protein is CASSQDPDQPQHF. The CDR3 DNA reads TGTGCCAGCAGCCAAGATCCGGATCAGCCCCAGCATTTT. The chain combines TRBV3-1 (or the pseudogene TRBV3-2) with TRBJ1-5, with D unresolved. CDR1 is LGHDT, CDR2 YNNKEL, per germline (reference sequence). The CDR3 runs to 13 residues. The V end was cut by 0 bases, the J end by 5 bases, with 5 bases between.

The V and J genes are TRBV5-6 and TRBJ2-3; 11 bases agree with TRBD2. The CDR3 has 16 amino acids. The germline V gene encodes CDR1 SGHDT and CDR2 YYEEEE. V lost 5 bases and J lost 2; bases outside the gene matches: 7. The DNA of the CDR3 is TGTGCCAGCAGGTCACTAGCGGGGGCCAACACAGATACGCAGTATTTT. This codes for CASRSLAGANTDTQYF.

The CDR3, as DNA: TGTGCCAGCAGGAGACTAGCGGACTACGAGCAGTACTTC. It yields the protein CASRRLADYEQYF. The rearrangement joins TRBV6-5 to TRBJ2-7; 9 bases fit TRBD2. The junction had 3 bases not matched to a gene; V was cut back by 6 bases and J by 3 bases. Looked up from germline, CDR1 is MNHEY and CDR2 is SVGAGI. This CDR3 has 13 residues.

V usage is TRBV9 and J usage is TRBJ2-5; 7 bases agree with TRBD2. The V segment lost 3 bases and the J segment 5 bases; nucleotides outside the gene matches: 4. Per germline, CDR1 SGDLS and CDR2 YYNGEE. The CDR3 totals 13 residues. CDR3 DNA: TGTGCCAGCAGCGGAAGGACTAGTGAGACCCAGTACTTC. Residues: CASSGRTSETQYF.

This clone has only a few counts. J is TRBJ1-2 and V is TRBV3-1 (or the pseudogene TRBV3-2); weak D call: TRBD1 (5 bases). The CDR3 is made up of 16 amino acids. Germline V CDR1 and CDR2: LGHDT, YNNKEL (reference sequence). Trimming cost V 0 bases and J 7 bases, with 18 bases left between them. This CDR3 is CASSQESVRVYSGYTF. For the CDR3, the DNA is TGTGCCAGCAGCCAAGAATCGGTCAGGGTGTACAGTGGCTACACCTTC.